The clone carrying this T cell receptor beta chain has just one count. Its antigen remains unknown. Sequenced by immunoSEQ multiplex PCR; TCRdb stores in-frame clones only, minus some. The sample includes about 180,000 clones, 94% seen only once; the top ten take roughly 1.7%. The sample comes from a study of T cell responses to AZD1222 COVID-19 vaccine. Findings and limits, study-wide: Repertoires were collected only later (after the peak T cell response had occurred). At baseline, seropositivity was found in only a handful of AZD1222 recipients. Two AZD1222 doses significantly raised spike-specific TCR breadth and depth over controls.

Germline CDR1 MNHEY, CDR2 SMNVEV (reference sequence). The CDR3 spans 18 residues. J lost 4 bases, V lost 1 base, and 16 bases had no gene match. Researchers grouped second doses given at about 4 or about 12 weeks into one pool. This chain links TRBV27 with TRBJ2-7, with 7 bases that match TRBD2. This clonotype was obtained from an adult who received the AZD1222 COVID-19 vaccine. This specimen was peripheral blood, taken 28 days after the second AZD1222 dose. DNA for the CDR3: TGTGCCAGCAGTTTATATCCCCCTCCGGCTAGCGGTGGTTACGAGCAGTACTTC. Its translation: CASSLYPPPASGGYEQYF.